The 6 T cell receptor beta chains below were found in one sample sequenced in a study of response to subunit inactivated influenza vaccine. Each CDR3 protein is one row after TCRdb ran MiXCR on the RT-PCR reads. The sample yields about 520,000 distinct CDR3 sequences, around 7.7% seen once. This sample comprised PBMCs from blood, obtained around 25 months after vaccination. The receptors here all came from a man between 50 and 75 years old who received an inactivated influenza vaccine.

The chain recombines TRBV29-1 with TRBJ2-5; D gene ambiguous. The germline V and J ends were trimmed by 5 bases and 11 bases, with 30 bases remaining between them. This CDR3 spans 16 amino acids. Germline CDR1 is SQVTM and CDR2 is ANQGSEA. CDR3 in DNA: TGCAGCGTTTTCCCGAACCCGGGCCCCCATCGCCTGGGACAGTACTTC. As protein: CSVFPNPGPHRLGQYF.

The genes are TRBV7-9 and TRBJ1-6; 8 bases agree with TRBD1. The CDR3 runs 13 residues. Trimming removed 1 base from V and 16 bases from J; junction bases left unmatched: 6. Germline V gene data show CDR1 as SEHNR and CDR2 as FQNEAQ (reference sequence). The chain's CDR3 is CASSLGLGQELHF. The CDR3 DNA reads TGTGCCAGCAGCTTAGGACTGGGACAGGAACTCCACTTT.

A few counts support this clonotype. The chain recombines TRBV2 with TRBJ1-5; the D gene is possibly TRBD1 (5 bases). Germline loops: CDR1 SNHLY, CDR2 FYNNEI. V lost 0 bases to trimming and J lost 4 bases, with 7 bases between them. This CDR3 has 14 amino acids. Written as DNA, the CDR3 is TGTGCCAGCAGTGAAGCGGGGGTAAATCAGCCCCAGCATTTT. It translates to CASSEAGVNQPQHF.

The chain joins TRBV7-2 to TRBJ1-4; TRBD1 aligns across 9 bases. The CDR3 extends over 16 amino acids. V lost 2 bases, J lost 4 bases, and 5 bases stayed unmatched. CDR1 is SGHTA, CDR2 FQGNSA, per germline. The CDR3 sequence is CASSLPTGGGNEKLFF. For the CDR3, the DNA is TGTGCCAGCAGCTTACCGACAGGGGGTGGTAATGAAAAACTGTTTTTT.

The chain uses TRBV18 and TRBJ2-5; D may be TRBD2 (5 bases). This CDR3 region has 13 residues. The germline gives CDR1 KGHSH, CDR2 LQKENI. V lost 2 bases, J lost 5 bases, and 9 bases lay in between. DNA of the CDR3: TGTGCCAGCTCACCATTCGGGAAGGAGACCCAGTACTTC. Translated: CASSPFGKETQYF.

The chain couples TRBV28 to TRBJ1-5; unclear D gene. CDR1 MDHEN and CDR2 SYDVKM come from the germline V gene. V lost 3 bases to trimming and J lost 6 bases, with 9 bases between them. CDR3 length: 13 residues. For the CDR3, the DNA is TGTGCCAGCAGTTTGGGCACGTTTCAGCCCCAGCATTTT. This encodes CASSLGTFQPQHF. The variable domain in full, completed from reference TRBV28 and TRBJ1-5, reads DVKVTQSSRYLVKRTGEKVFLECVQDMDHENMFWYRQDPGLGLRLIYFSYDVKMKEKGDIPEGYSVSREKKERFSLILESASTNQTSMYLCASSLGTFQPQHFGDGTRLSIL.